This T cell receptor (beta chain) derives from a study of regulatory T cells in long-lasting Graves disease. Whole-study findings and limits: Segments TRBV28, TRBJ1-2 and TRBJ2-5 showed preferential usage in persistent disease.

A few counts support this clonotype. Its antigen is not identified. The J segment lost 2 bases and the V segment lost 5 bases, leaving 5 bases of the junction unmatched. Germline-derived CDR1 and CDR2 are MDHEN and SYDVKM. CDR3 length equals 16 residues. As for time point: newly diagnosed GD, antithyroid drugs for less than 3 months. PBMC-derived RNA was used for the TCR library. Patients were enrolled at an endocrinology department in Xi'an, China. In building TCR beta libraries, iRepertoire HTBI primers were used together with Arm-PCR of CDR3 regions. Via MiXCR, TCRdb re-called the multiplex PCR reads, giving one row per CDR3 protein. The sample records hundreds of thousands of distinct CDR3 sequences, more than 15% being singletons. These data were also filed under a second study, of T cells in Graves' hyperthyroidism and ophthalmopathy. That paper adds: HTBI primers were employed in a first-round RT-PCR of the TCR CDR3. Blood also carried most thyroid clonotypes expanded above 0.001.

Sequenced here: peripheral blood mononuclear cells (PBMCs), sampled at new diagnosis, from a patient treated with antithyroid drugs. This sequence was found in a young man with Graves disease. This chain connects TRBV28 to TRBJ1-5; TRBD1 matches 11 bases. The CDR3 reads CASSGGQGVGNQPQHF. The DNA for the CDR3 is TGTGCCAGCAGTGGGGGACAGGGGGTCGGCAATCAGCCCCAGCATTTT.